One and the same sample provided the 12 T cell receptor beta chains below, sequenced in a study of regulatory T cells in long-lasting Graves disease. The time point was: persistent/refractory GD, antithyroid drugs over 5 years with positive TRAb. There was RNA extracted from PBMCs, and the TCR library was made from it. Through Arm-PCR of CDR3 regions and iRepertoire HTBI primers, TCR beta libraries were built. MiXCR, run by TCRdb on the multiplex PCR reads, gives a single entry per CDR3 protein. This sample yields roughly 470,000 distinct CDR3 sequences, of which around 20% are seen a single time; 7.8% belongs to the top ten. Sequences were derived from peripheral blood mononuclear cells (PBMCs), sampled when the disease was refractory, from a patient treated with antithyroid drugs. These receptors were collected from a female donor with Graves disease.

This clonotype has ten or more counts. This sequence joins TRBV29-1 and TRBJ2-6, with D possibly matching TRBD1 (6 bases). CDR3 size: 16 residues. Germline V gene lookup returns CDR1 SQVTM and CDR2 ANQGSEA. V lost 5 bases, J lost 0 bases, and 14 bases lay in between. The CDR3 DNA follows: TGCAGCGTTTATGGGACACCGCGCTCTGGGGCCAACGTCCTGACTTTC. Translated: CSVYGTPRSGANVLTF. Full variable domain (outside the CDR3, taken from reference TRBV29-1 and TRBJ2-6): SAVISQKPSRDICQRGTSLTIQCQVDSQVTMMFWYRQQPGQSLTLIATANQGSEATYESGFVIDKFPISRPNLTFSTLTVSNMSPEDSSIYLCSVYGTPRSGANVLTFGAGSRLTVL.

This clonotype has only a few counts. The V and J genes are TRBV30 and TRBJ1-1, with D possibly TRBD1 on 6 matching bases. With 0 bases removed from V and 6 bases from J, the gap between germline ends came to 20 bases. The CDR3 has 16 residues. Germline V CDR1 and CDR2: GTSNPN, SVGIG (reference sequence). CDR3 nucleotides: TGTGCCTGGAGTGTAGGGGGAAGGCAGGGGCGACCTGAAGCTTTCTTT. This codes for CAWSVGGRQGRPEAFF.

V usage is TRBV9 and J usage is TRBJ1-1; D gene ambiguous. The CDR3 has 14 residues. In germline, CDR1 is SGDLS, CDR2 YYNGEE. The V gene lost 0 bases and the J gene lost 4 bases, with 10 bases spanning the gap. CDR3 residues: CASSVEWGGTEAFF. CDR3 bases: TGTGCCAGCAGCGTAGAGTGGGGAGGCACTGAAGCTTTCTTT.

This clonotype has a handful of counts. The chain is built from TRBV7-6 and TRBJ2-7; 15 nucleotides agree with TRBD2. Germline CDR1 is SGHVS and CDR2 is FNYEAQ. After removal of 4 bases from V and 5 bases from J, the junction contained 6 bases not matched to a gene. This CDR3 contains 16 residues. The CDR3 protein is CASSSYRTSGRDEQYF. The CDR3 DNA follows: TGTGCCAGCAGCTCTTATCGGACTAGCGGGAGGGACGAGCAGTACTTC.

In its sample, this clonotype was seen many times. J is TRBJ2-7 and V is TRBV20-1, with 10 positions matching TRBD2. The germline gives CDR1 DFQATT, CDR2 SNEGSKA (reference sequence). The V segment lost 3 bases and the J segment 7 bases; nucleotides outside the gene matches: 6. CDR3 size: 13 residues. CDR3 loop: CSASLAGGGEQYF. The CDR3, as DNA: TGCAGTGCTAGTTTAGCGGGAGGAGGAGAGCAGTACTTC.

This clonotype was counted many times. The chain is built from TRBV28 and TRBJ2-5; 9 bases match TRBD1. This CDR3 region has 13 residues. Germline CDR1 and CDR2: MDHEN and SYDVKM. Losses at the gene ends were 10 bases for V and 3 bases for J; bases not matched to a gene: 6. As DNA, the CDR3 is TGTGCCAACCGGGGACAGGGAAAAGAGACCCAGTACTTC. It specifies CANRGQGKETQYF.

This clonotype was detected only a few times. This chain connects TRBV27 to TRBJ1-5; a possible D gene is TRBD1 (6 bases). CDR3 length: 17 residues. The V end was cut by 2 bases, the J end by 2 bases, with 16 bases between. Germline V gene sequence: CDR1 MNHEY, CDR2 SMNVEV (reference sequence). The CDR3 loop is CASSLGGGFVGNQPQHF. CDR3 in DNA: TGTGCCAGCAGTTTAGGAGGGGGGTTTGTTGGCAATCAGCCCCAGCATTTT.

This clonotype was picked up many times. The chain joins TRBV6-2 or TRBV6-3 to TRBJ2-7; TRBD2 matches at 7 bases. The V gene's germline CDR1 is MNHEY and CDR2 SVGEGT. CDR3 length equals 13 residues. With V trimmed by 5 bases and J by 6 bases, 7 bases remained unmatched. The DNA of the CDR3 is TGTGCCAGCAGTGAAGCGGGCGGGAGCGAGCAGTACTTC. Its translation: CASSEAGGSEQYF.

V and J are TRBV19 and TRBJ2-1; maybe TRBD2 (6 bases). CDR1 LNHDA and CDR2 SQIVND come from the germline V gene (reference sequence). Trimming left V 5 bases short and J 8 bases short, with 10 bases between. The length of the CDR3 is 12 residues. The CDR3 loop reads CASSGPGDEQFF. DNA of the CDR3: TGTGCCAGTAGTGGCCCGGGGGATGAGCAGTTCTTC. Supplemented by reference TRBV19 and TRBJ2-1, the full variable domain reads DGGITQSPKYLFRKEGQNVTLSCEQNLNHDAMYWYRQDPGQGLRLIYYSQIVNDFQKGDIAEGYSVSREKKESFPLTVTSAQKNPTAFYLCASSGPGDEQFFGPGTRLTVL.

This clonotype appeared many times. This chain connects TRBV10-3 to TRBJ2-7, with 7 bases fitting TRBD2. Germline assignment: CDR1 ENHRY and CDR2 SYGVKD. V gave up 6 bases and J gave up 4 bases; unmatched junction bases: 6. This CDR3 has 13 amino acids. The CDR3 sequence: CAIRGGRVYEQYF. The DNA of the CDR3 is TGTGCCATCAGGGGCGGGAGAGTTTACGAGCAGTACTTC.

This clonotype was seen at least ten times. This sequence joins TRBV6-5 and TRBJ2-2, with D uncertain. The CDR3 has 15 residues. Germline V gene lookup returns CDR1 MNHEY and CDR2 SVGAGI. Trimming left V 3 bases short and J 0 bases short, with 8 bases between. The DNA for the CDR3 is TGTGCCAGCAGTTATCGGCAGACGAACACCGGGGAGCTGTTTTTT. As protein: CASSYRQTNTGELFF.

This clonotype was seen at least ten times. The chain recombines TRBV7-2 with TRBJ2-7; the D gene is possibly TRBD2 (6 bases). The germline V gene encodes CDR1 SGHTA and CDR2 FQGNSA. This CDR3 spans 14 amino acids. V was clipped by 1 base and J by 3 bases, with 10 bases between them. The CDR3: CASSLVGGNYEQYF. In nucleotides, the CDR3 is TGTGCCAGCAGCTTAGTTGGAGGGAACTACGAGCAGTACTTC.